In its sample, the clone carrying this T cell receptor beta chain was seen a few times. As yet, its antigen is unknown. The sample is drawn from a study of shared clonotypes between healthy human individuals. Naive CD8 populations comprised CD45RO-negative cells positively selected for CCR7, excluding terminally differentiated effector memory CD45RA+ cells. This CDR3 spans 15 amino acids. CDR1 MNHEY and CDR2 SMNVEV come from the germline V gene (reference sequence). The J segment lost 12 bases and the V segment lost 7 bases, leaving 15 bases of the junction unmatched. Data came from immunoSEQ multiplex PCR; TCRdb stores just in-frame clones and leaves some out. The repertoire holds roughly 570,000 clones, with 95% to 98% as singletons. General study findings and limits: The generation probabilities recorded for non-shared clonotypes fell below those of clonotypes shared by all four donors.

The receptor's source is a man aged 25 to 40 in good health. The sequenced material came from naive CD8+ T cells sorted from blood. The chain has TRBV27 and TRBJ2-1; the match to TRBD2 covers 10 bases. DNA of the CDR3: TGTGCCAGCACATTGGATACTAGCGGGATTGGACGGCAGTTCTTC. Its translation: CASTLDTSGIGRQFF.